What follows is one T cell receptor (beta chain) and its context. This sample was taken from a study of OX40 agonist ivuxolimab in advanced cancers. Germline CDR1 reads MNHEY; CDR2 reads SVGAGI. V gave up 2 bases and J gave up 2 bases, with 7 bases separating them. This CDR3 is 13 amino acids long. Only in-frame clones appear in the TCRdb table, and some are missing; sequencing was by immunoSEQ multiplex PCR. The top ten hold roughly 1.5% of the sample, which has some 99,000 clones, roughly 80% seen once. The sample in question was CD4+ or CD8+ T cells sorted from blood, obtained in a trial of the OX40 agonist ivuxolimab. The receptor was isolated from an adult with an advanced solid tumor such as melanoma, head and neck, liver or kidney cancer. This chain links TRBV6-5 with TRBJ2-7, with D unresolved. The CDR3 region is CASSYRPTYEQYF. Here the CDR3 DNA reads TGTGCCAGCAGTTACCGGCCAACCTACGAGCAGTACTTC.